Each of the 5 T cell receptor beta chains below was sequenced from the same sample in a study of early T cells in non-severe SARS-CoV-2 infection. TCRdb reprocessed the 5' RACE reads via MiXCR and lists one record per CDR3 protein. Found here are around 67,000 distinct CDR3 sequences, approximately 12% of them singletons; the top ten hold approximately 6.4%. Sequenced input: whole blood. The source of these receptors is an adult who was a healthcare worker with PCR-confirmed SARS-CoV-2 infection or an uninfected control (not recorded which).

This clonotype was detected ten times or more. The chain couples TRBV9 to TRBJ2-3, with D hard to call. The CDR3 sequence is 14 residues long. Deletions cut 4 bases from V and 2 bases from J, with 11 bases between. The germline CDR1 and CDR2 sequences are SGDLS and YYNGEE. This CDR3 is CASSPRLYTDTQYF. DNA for the CDR3: TGTGCCAGCAGCCCTAGACTGTACACAGATACGCAGTATTTT.

This clonotype occurred many times. The chain combines TRBV29-1 with TRBJ1-1; D is unresolved. The CDR3 is 12 residues long. Germline V gene data show CDR1 as SQVTM and CDR2 as ANQGSEA. Trimming stripped 2 bases from V and 1 base from J, with 5 bases between. The CDR3 DNA follows: TGCAGCGTTGAACCGGGGAACACTGAAGCTTTCTTT. Residues: CSVEPGNTEAFF.

This sequence joins TRBV7-2 and TRBJ1-5; possibly TRBD1 for D (6 bases). V shed 4 bases and J shed 2 bases, with 12 bases lying between them. The CDR3 is 15 residues long. Per germline, CDR1 SGHTA and CDR2 FQGNSA. This CDR3 is CASSSYEGGNQPQHF. As DNA, the CDR3 is TGTGCCAGCAGCTCCTACGAGGGGGGCAATCAGCCCCAGCATTTT.

This clonotype was counted a few times. The J gene is TRBJ1-1, the V gene TRBV5-1; D is unresolved. Between the trimmed V and J ends, which lost 0 bases and 4 bases, there was a span of 10 bases. This CDR3 has 14 residues. The germline V gene has CDR1 SGHRS and CDR2 YFSETQ. The CDR3 loop reads CASSLEWAGTEAFF. DNA for the CDR3: TGCGCCAGCAGCTTGGAGTGGGCGGGCACTGAAGCTTTCTTT. The variable domain in full, with the rest retrieved from reference TRBV5-1 and TRBJ1-1, is KAGVTQTPRYLIKTRGQQVTLSCSPISGHRSVSWYQQTPGQGLQFLFEYFSETQRNKGNFPGRFSGRQFSNSRSEMNVSTLELGDSALYLCASSLEWAGTEAFFGQGTRLTVV.

This clonotype was picked up a small number of times. The rearrangement joins TRBV21-1 to TRBJ2-7; the DNA was not used to check the table's D call, TRBD1. TRBV21-1 is flagged as a pseudogene. This CDR3 contains 17 residues. This chain's CDR3 is CASSKALRQARSYEQYF. The CDR3 nucleotides are TGTGCCAGCAGCAAAGCGCTAAGACAGGCCCGCTCCTACGAGCAGTACTTC.